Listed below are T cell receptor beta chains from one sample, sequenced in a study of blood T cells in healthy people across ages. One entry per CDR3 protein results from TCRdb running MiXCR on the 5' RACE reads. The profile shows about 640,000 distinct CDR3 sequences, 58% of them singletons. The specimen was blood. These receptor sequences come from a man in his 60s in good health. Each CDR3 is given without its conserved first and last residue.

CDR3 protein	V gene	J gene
ASSLPGTPNTEAF	TRBV27	TRBJ1-1
SVARLAGDTNTQY	TRBV29-1	TRBJ2-3
ASSLGGGRCNEQF	TRBV11-2	TRBJ2-1
SAPLAGVNNEQF	TRBV20-1	TRBJ2-1
ASSQDKGEQY	TRBV3-1	TRBJ2-5
ASSPTSGAYEQY	TRBV10-2	TRBJ2-7
ASSKGPSYEQY	TRBV7-2	TRBJ2-7
ASSLDRDDYEQY	TRBV7-9	TRBJ2-7
ASTTSGQNEETQY	TRBV5-1	TRBJ2-5
ASSSGPVTGGQETQY	TRBV5-1	TRBJ2-5
ASSPRPRVPQETQF	TRBV27	TRBJ2-1
ASSGQFYGYT	TRBV6-2/TRBV6-3	TRBJ1-2
SVVRGGRDTQY	TRBV29-1	TRBJ2-3
SAREGRKTQY	TRBV20-1	-
SASGTSGSRSYNEQF	TRBV20-1	TRBJ2-1
ASSPTGEETQY	TRBV6-2/TRBV6-3	TRBJ2-5
ASSADSPGHPNEKLF	TRBV9	TRBJ1-4
ATSDRGTGTGELF	TRBV24-1	TRBJ2-2
ASSDDRAQETQY	TRBV10-1	TRBJ2-5
AGNTESSYNEQF	TRBV10-1	TRBJ2-1
ASSQERPGVNQPQH	TRBV3-1	TRBJ1-5
ASSDGRADRIGYT	TRBV6-1	TRBJ1-2
ASSTPLAASTDTQY	TRBV6-6	TRBJ2-3
AISDEGSTDTQY	TRBV10-3	TRBJ2-3
SARTYSETQY	TRBV20-1	TRBJ2-5
SVGWGDYGYT	TRBV29-1	TRBJ1-2
SARVDRGRRYEQY	TRBV20-1	TRBJ2-7
ASSLSIVGGYEQY	TRBV27	-
ASSQATGVYGYT	TRBV4-1	TRBJ1-2
SASAPDTQY	TRBV20-1	TRBJ2-3
SVEAGRTGYEQY	TRBV29-1	TRBJ2-7
ASSLGGSGVQETQY	TRBV5-1	TRBJ2-5
SVATYSGANVLT	TRBV29-1	TRBJ2-6
ASSTSTVSSSEQY	TRBV5-1	TRBJ2-7